This T cell receptor beta chain was sequenced for a study of cytomegalovirus exposure and HLA in healthy donors. Study information: Within the Caucasian-associated ancestry cluster were roughly 81% of the roughly 400 genotyped donors. Findings and caveats of the study: It was likely that a cluster of highly shared sequence variants was a sequencing artifact. The classifier reportedly diagnosed cytomegalovirus status with high sensitivity and specificity.

With regard to this clone: What it binds is unknown.

It was with 60 Vbeta and 13 Jbeta primers that the PCR ran. Method: immunoSEQ multiplex PCR; TCRdb's copy keeps in-frame clones and lacks some. The sample shows 180,000 or so clones, and 0.74% sits with its ten largest clones. V lost 6 bases and J lost 0; bases outside the gene matches: 8. The CDR3 covers 17 residues. Germline V gives CDR1 SGHTA, CDR2 FQGNSA. The V gene is TRBV7-2, the J gene TRBJ2-3, with TRBD2 matching over 11 bases. The clonotype originates from a boy younger than 18 in good health and CMV-seronegative. Source material: PBMCs. Here the CDR3 reads CASSKGLAGDSTDTQYF. In nucleotides, the CDR3 is TGTGCCAGCAGTAAAGGACTAGCGGGCGATAGCACAGATACGCAGTATTTT.